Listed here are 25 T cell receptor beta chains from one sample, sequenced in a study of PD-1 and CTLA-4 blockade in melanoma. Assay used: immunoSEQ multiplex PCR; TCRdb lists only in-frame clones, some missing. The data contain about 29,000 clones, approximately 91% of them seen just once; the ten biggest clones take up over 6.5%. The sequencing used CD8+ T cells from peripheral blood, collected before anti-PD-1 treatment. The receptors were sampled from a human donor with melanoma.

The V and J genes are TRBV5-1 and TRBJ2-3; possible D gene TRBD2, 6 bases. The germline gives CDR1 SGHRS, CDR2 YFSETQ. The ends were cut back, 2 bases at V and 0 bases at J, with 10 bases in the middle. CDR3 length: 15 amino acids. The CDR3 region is CASSLGGMSTDTQYF. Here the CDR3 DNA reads TGCGCCAGCAGCTTAGGCGGGATGAGCACAGATACGCAGTATTTT.

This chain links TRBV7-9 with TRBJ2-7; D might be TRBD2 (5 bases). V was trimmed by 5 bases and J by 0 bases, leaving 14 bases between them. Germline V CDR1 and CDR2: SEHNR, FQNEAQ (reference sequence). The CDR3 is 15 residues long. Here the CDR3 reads CASSPLGRDSYEQYF. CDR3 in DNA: TGTGCCAGCAGCCCCTTGGGTCGGGACTCCTACGAGCAGTACTTC.

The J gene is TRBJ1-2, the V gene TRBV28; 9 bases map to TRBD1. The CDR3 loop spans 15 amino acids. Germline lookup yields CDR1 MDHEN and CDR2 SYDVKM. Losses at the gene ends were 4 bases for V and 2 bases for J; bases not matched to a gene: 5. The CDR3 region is CASSSGTGLNYGYTF. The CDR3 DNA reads TGTGCCAGCAGTTCCGGGACAGGGCTCAACTATGGCTACACCTTC.

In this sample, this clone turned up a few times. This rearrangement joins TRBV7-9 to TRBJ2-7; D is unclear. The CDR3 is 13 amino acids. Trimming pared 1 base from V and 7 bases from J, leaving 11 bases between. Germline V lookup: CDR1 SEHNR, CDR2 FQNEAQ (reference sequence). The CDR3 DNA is TGTGCCAGCAGCTTAGATATCACCAGGGAGCAGTACTTC. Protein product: CASSLDITREQYF.

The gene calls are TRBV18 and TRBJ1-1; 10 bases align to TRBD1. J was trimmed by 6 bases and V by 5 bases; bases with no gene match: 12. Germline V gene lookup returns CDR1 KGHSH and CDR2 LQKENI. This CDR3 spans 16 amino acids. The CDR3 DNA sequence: TGTGCCAGCTCAAGGACCGGGACAGGGGTTCTTGCTGAAGCTTTCTTT. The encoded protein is CASSRTGTGVLAEAFF.

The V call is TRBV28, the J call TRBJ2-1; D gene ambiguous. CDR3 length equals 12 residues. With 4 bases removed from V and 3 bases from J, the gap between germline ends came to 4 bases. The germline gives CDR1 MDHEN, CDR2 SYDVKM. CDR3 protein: CASSSYYNEQFF. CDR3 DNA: TGTGCCAGCAGTTCTTACTACAATGAGCAGTTCTTC.

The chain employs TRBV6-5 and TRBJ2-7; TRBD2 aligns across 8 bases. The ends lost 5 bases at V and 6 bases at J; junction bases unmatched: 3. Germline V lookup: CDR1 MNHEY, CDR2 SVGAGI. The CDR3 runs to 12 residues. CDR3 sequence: CASSLAGGEQYF. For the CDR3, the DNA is TGTGCCAGCAGTCTCGCGGGGGGCGAGCAGTACTTC.

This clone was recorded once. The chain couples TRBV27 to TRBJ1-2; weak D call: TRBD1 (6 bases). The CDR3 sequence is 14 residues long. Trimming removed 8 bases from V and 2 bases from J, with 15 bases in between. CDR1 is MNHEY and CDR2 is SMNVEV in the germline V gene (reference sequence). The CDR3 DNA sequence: TGTGCCAGCCGCGATCGGAGGGGGAACTATGGCTACACCTTC. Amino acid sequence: CASRDRRGNYGYTF.

The CDR3 sequence is CATLRTGSYEQYF. The CDR3 DNA is TGTGCCACCCTAAGGACAGGGAGCTACGAGCAGTACTTC. The chain is built from TRBV6-5 and TRBJ2-7; 8 nucleotides agree with TRBD1. Germline CDR1 is MNHEY and CDR2 is SVGAGI. Germline trimming cut 10 bases from V and 3 bases from J; bases unmatched to any gene: 8. The CDR3 extends over 13 amino acids.

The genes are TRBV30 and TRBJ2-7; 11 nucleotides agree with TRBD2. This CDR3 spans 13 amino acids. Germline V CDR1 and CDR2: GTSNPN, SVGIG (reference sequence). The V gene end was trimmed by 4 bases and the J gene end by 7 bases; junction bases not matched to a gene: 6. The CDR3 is CAWTLGLAEEQYF. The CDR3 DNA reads TGTGCCTGGACTTTGGGACTAGCGGAAGAGCAGTACTTC.

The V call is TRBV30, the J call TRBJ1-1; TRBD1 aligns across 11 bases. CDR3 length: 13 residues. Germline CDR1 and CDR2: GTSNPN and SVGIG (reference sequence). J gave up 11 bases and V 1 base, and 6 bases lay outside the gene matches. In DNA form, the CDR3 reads TGTGCCTGGAGTGCGGGACAGGGGGAAGGGGCTTTCTTT. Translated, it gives CAWSAGQGEGAFF.

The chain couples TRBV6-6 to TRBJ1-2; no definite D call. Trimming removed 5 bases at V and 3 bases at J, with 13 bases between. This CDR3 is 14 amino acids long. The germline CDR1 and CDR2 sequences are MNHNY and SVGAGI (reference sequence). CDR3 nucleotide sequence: TGTGCCAGCAGTGCCGGGTCTCAGGACTATGGCTACACCTTC. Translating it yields CASSAGSQDYGYTF.

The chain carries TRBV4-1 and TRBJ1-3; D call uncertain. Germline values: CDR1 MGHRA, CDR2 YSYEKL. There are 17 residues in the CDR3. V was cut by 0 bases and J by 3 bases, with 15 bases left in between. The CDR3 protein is CASSQEDEAWNGNTIYF. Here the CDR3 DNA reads TGCGCCAGCAGCCAAGAGGATGAGGCTTGGAATGGAAACACCATATATTTT.

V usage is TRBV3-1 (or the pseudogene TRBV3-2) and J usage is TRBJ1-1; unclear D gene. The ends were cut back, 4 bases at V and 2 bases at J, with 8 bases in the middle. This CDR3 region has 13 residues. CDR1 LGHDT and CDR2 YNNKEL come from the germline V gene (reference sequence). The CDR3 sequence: CASSPGINTEAFF. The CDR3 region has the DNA TGTGCCAGCAGCCCGGGGATCAACACTGAAGCTTTCTTT.

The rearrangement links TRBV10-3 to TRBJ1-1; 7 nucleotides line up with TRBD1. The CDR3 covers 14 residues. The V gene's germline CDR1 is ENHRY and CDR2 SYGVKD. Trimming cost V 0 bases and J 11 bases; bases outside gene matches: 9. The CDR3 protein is CAISESTGQERAFF. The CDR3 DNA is TGTGCCATCAGTGAGTCGACAGGACAGGAGCGGGCTTTCTTT.

The CDR3 nucleotides read TGTGCCAGCACTACGGACAGGGGAAAACCCCTCCACTTT. It encodes CASTTDRGKPLHF. The chain recombines TRBV27 with TRBJ1-6, with 9 bases aligning to TRBD1. The CDR3 spans 13 residues. The germline V gene has CDR1 MNHEY and CDR2 SMNVEV (reference sequence). The V gene end was trimmed by 7 bases and the J gene end by 12 bases; junction bases not matched to a gene: 7.

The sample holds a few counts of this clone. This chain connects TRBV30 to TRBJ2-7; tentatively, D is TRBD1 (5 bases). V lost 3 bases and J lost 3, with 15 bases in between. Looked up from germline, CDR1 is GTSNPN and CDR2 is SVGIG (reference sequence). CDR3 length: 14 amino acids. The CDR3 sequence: CAWSTVDTLYEQYF. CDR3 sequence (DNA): TGTGCCTGGAGCACCGTGGACACGCTCTACGAGCAGTACTTC. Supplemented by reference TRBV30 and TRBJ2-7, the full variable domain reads SQTIHQWPATLVQPVGSPLSLECTVEGTSNPNLYWYRQAAGRGLQLLFYSVGIGQISSEVPQNLSASRPQDRQFILSSKKLLLSDSGFYLCAWSTVDTLYEQYFGPGTRLTVT.

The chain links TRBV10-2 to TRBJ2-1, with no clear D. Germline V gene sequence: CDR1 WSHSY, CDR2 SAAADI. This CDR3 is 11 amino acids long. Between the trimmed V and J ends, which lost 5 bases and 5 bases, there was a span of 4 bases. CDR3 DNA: TGCGCCAGCAGTCTCAACAATGAGCAGTTCTTC. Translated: CASSLNNEQFF.

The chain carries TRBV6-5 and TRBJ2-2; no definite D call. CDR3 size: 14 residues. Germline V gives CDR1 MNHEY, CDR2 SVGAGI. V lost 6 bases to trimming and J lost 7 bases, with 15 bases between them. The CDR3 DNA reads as TGTGCCAGCAGCAACGGCCTACATGACGGGGAGCTGTTTTTT. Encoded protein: CASSNGLHDGELFF.

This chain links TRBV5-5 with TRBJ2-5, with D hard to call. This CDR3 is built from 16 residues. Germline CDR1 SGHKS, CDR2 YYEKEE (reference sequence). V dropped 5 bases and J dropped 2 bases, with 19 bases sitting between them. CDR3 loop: CASRILERSLQETQYF. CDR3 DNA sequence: TGTGCCAGCAGGATCCTAGAAAGAAGTCTACAAGAGACCCAGTACTTC.

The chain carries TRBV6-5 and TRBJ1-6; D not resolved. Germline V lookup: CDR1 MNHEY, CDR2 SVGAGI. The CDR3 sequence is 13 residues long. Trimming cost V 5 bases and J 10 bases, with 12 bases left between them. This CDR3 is CASSHEPQSPLHF. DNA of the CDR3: TGTGCCAGCAGTCATGAGCCTCAGTCACCCCTCCACTTT.

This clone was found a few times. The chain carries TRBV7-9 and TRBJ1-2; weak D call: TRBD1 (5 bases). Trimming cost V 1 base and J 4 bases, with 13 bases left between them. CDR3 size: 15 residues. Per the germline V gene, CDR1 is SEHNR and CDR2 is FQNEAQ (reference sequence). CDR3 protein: CASSLGPTASYGYTF. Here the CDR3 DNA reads TGTGCCAGCAGCTTAGGCCCGACAGCCTCCTATGGCTACACCTTC.

This chain's CDR3 is CASMDRGGSYNSPLHF. CDR3 sequence (DNA): TGCGCCAGCATGGACAGGGGAGGCTCCTATAATTCACCCCTCCACTTT. The rearrangement joins TRBV10-2 to TRBJ1-6; 9 nucleotides agree with TRBD1. CDR3 size: 16 residues. Trimming at V came to 7 bases and at J to 0 bases, leaving 4 bases not matched to a gene. Per germline, CDR1 WSHSY and CDR2 SAAADI.

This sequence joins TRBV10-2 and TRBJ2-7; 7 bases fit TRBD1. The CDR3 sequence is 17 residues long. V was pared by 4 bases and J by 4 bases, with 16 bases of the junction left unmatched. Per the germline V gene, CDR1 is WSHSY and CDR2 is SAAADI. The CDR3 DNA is TGCGCCAGCAGTGCGTTCAGACCCCGGGACAGCCGATACGAGCAGTACTTC. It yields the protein CASSAFRPRDSRYEQYF.

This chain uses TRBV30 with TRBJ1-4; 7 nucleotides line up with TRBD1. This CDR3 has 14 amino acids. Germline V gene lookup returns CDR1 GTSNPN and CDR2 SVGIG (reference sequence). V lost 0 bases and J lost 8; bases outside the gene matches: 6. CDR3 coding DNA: TGTGCCTGGAGTGTGGGGACAGACCTCGAAAAACTGTTTTTT. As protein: CAWSVGTDLEKLFF.